The present TCR beta chain was sequenced within a study of cytomegalovirus exposure and HLA in healthy donors. Study observations and caveats: Researchers reported that a few CMV-associated chains were confirmed in vitro as CMV antigen-specific. Reports described diagnosis of cytomegalovirus status by the classifier as highly specific and sensitive. Listed as cytomegalovirus-associated were 150 to 200 TCR beta chains.

Among the roughly 110 subjects of the validation cohort, separate from the roughly 700-subject first cohort, were the donors. Using immunoSEQ multiplex PCR, the repertoire was profiled, and TCRdb retains in-frame clones only, with some absent. Here the sample spans about 340,000 clones, 75% to 90% being singletons. Germline V gene data show CDR1 as SNHLY and CDR2 as FYNNEI. The V end was cut by 5 bases, the J end by 4 bases, with 14 bases between. This CDR3 has 14 residues. About this clone itself: What it recognizes is unknown.

This TCR was sampled from a woman aged 18-29 years in good health and CMV-seronegative. Sequencing was carried out using PBMCs. V usage is TRBV2 and J usage is TRBJ1-2, with a tentative D call TRBD1 (6 bases). The DNA of the CDR3 is TGTGCCAGCAGTCTGACAGGCTTGGGCTATGGCTACACCTTC. It is translated as CASSLTGLGYGYTF.